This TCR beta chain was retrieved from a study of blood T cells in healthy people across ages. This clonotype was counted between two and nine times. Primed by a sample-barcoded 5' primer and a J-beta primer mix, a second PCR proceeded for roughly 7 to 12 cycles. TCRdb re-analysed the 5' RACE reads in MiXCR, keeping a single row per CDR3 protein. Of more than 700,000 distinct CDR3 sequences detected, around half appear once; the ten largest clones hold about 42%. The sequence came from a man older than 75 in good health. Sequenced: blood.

The CDR3 DNA is TGTGCCAGCAGCCCCACGCGCACAGATACGCAGTATTTT. This gives the protein CASSPTRTDTQYF. This chain uses TRBV9 with TRBJ2-3; D gene unclear. The CDR3 is 13 residues long. The ends were cut back, 4 bases at V and 1 base at J, with 7 bases in the middle. Germline assignment: CDR1 SGDLS and CDR2 YYNGEE.